The following is a T cell receptor beta chain sequence with its context. Its specificity is not known. The treatment denotes: around 19 received Ad26.COV2.S at low or high dose, single or two shots; about 5 received placebo; per-sample allocation not given. Collection of the samples took place on day 63 after the first injection of vaccine or placebo. Profiling relied on immunoSEQ multiplex PCR, and the TCRdb table lists in-frame clones only, not all of them. This table holds 200,000 to 300,000 clones, approximately 88% found once. This entry is derived from a study of Ad26.COV2.S vaccination and SARS-CoV-2 variants. Study-level background: Ad26.COV2.S shots went into the muscle once or twice, 56 days apart. Study-wide points: Researchers reported similar non-spike TCR breadth in vaccine and placebo recipients.

Germline lookup yields CDR1 MNHEY and CDR2 SVGEGT. Trimming pared 6 bases from V and 1 base from J, leaving 17 bases between. The CDR3 totals 16 residues. The chain carries TRBV6-2 or TRBV6-3 and TRBJ2-3, with a weak D call TRBD1 (7 bases). The sequence derives from a person aged 18-65 years who received the Ad26.COV2.S COVID-19 vaccine or a placebo. Sample: peripheral blood, taken in a trial of Ad26.COV2.S vaccine versus placebo. The chain's CDR3 is CASSPPGGLRTDTQYF. The CDR3 DNA is TGTGCCAGCAGCCCGCCAGGGGGGCTTCGCACAGATACGCAGTATTTT.